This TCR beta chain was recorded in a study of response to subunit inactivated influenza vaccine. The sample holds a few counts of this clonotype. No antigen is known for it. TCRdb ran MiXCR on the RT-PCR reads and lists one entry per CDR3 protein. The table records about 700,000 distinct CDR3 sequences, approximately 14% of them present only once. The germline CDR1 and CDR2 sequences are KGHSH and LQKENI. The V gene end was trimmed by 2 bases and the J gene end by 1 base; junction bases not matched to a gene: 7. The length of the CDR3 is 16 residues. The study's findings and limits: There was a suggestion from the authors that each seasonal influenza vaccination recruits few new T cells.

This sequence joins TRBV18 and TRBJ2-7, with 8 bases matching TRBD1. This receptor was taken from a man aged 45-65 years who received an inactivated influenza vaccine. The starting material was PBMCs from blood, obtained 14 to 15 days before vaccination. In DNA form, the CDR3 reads TGTGCCAGCTCACCAATAGACAGGGGTCCTTCCTACGAGCAGTACTTC. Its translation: CASSPIDRGPSYEQYF.